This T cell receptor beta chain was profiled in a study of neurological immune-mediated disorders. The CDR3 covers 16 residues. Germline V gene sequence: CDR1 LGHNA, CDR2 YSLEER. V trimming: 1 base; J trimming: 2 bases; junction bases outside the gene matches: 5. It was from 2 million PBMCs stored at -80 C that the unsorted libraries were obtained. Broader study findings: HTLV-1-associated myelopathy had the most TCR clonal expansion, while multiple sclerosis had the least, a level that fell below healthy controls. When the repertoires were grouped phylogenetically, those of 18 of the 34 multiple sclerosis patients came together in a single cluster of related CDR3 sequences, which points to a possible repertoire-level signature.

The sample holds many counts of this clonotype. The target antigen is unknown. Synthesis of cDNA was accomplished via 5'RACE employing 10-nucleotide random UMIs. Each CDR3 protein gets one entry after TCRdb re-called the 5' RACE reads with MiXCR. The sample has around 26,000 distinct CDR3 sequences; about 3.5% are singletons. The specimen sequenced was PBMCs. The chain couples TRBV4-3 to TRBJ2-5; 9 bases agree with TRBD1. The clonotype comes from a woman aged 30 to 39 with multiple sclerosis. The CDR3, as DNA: TGCGCCAGCAGCCAAGTAGGGACAGGGATACAAGAGACCCAGTACTTC. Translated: CASSQVGTGIQETQYF.